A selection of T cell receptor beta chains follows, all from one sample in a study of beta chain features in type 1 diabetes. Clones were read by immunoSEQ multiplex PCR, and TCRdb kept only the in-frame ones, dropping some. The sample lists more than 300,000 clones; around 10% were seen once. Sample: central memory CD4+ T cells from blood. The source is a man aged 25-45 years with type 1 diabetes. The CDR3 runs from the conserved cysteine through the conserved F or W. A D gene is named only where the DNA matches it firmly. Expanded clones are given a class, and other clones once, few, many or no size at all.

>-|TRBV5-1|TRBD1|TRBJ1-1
CASGPGGTENTEAFF
TGCGCCAGCGGACCCGGGGGGACAGAAAACACTGAAGCTTTCTTT
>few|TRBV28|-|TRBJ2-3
CASSRQNRALIADTQYF
TGTGCCAGCAGTCGACAAAACAGGGCTTTAATAGCGGATACGCAGTATTTT
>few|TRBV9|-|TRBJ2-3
CASSVGGAGLYTDTQYF
TGTGCCAGCAGCGTAGGGGGAGCGGGCCTATACACAGATACGCAGTATTTT
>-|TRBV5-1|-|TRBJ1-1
CASRSTGGTEAFF
TGCGCCAGCAGATCAACCGGGGGAACTGAAGCTTTCTTT
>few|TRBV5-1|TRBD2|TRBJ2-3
CASSLVLAGGPPDTQYF
TGCGCCAGCAGCTTGGTCCTAGCGGGAGGGCCCCCAGATACGCAGTATTTT
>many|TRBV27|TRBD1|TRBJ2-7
CASSFSHTGQGYEQYF
TGTGCCAGCAGTTTCTCTCATACGGGACAGGGTTACGAGCAGTACTTC
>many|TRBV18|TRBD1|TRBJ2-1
CASSPSGQGARFF
TGTGCCAGCTCACCCTCGGGACAGGGGGCTAGGTTCTTC
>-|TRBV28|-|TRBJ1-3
CASSPRNTIYF
TGTGCCAGCAGTCCCCGAAACACCATATATTTT
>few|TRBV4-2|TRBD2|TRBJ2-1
CASSQEVQRDTQFF
TGTGCCAGCAGCCAAGAAGTCCAGCGGGATACGCAGTTCTTC
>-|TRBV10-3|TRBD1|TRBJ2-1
CATGTGDYNEQFF
TGTGCCACGGGGACAGGGGATTACAATGAGCAGTTCTTC
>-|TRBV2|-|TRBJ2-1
CASSVSAEQFF
TGTGCCAGCAGTGTCTCAGCGGAGCAGTTCTTC
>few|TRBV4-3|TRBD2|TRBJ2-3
CASSGLAGGADTQYF
TGCGCCAGCAGCGGACTAGCGGGAGGAGCGGATACGCAGTATTTT
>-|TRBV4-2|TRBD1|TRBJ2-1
CASSQEGQGAGNEQFF
TGTGCCAGCAGCCAAGAGGGACAGGGGGCGGGCAATGAGCAGTTCTTC
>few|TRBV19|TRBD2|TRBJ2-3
CASSRIAGASTDTQYF
TGTGCCAGTAGTAGGATAGCGGGCGCAAGCACAGATACGCAGTATTTT
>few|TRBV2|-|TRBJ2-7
CASSGGSRGLEQYF
TGTGCCAGCAGCGGGGGATCCCGTGGGCTCGAGCAGTACTTC
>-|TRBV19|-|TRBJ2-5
CASSITGRPVAETQYF
TGTGCCAGTAGTATAACGGGACGCCCGGTTGCGGAAACCCAGTACTTC
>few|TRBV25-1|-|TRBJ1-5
CASSAGTQPQHF
TGTGCCAGCAGTGCCGGAACTCAGCCCCAGCATTTT
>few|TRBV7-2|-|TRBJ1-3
CASSLVPLGGAGGNTIYF
TGTGCCAGCAGCTTAGTCCCCTTGGGGGGCGCAGGTGGAAACACCATATATTTT
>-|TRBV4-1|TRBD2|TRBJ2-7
CASSQLAGLSYEQYF
TGCGCCAGCAGCCAGCTAGCGGGTCTTTCCTACGAGCAGTACTTC
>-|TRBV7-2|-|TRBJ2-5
CASSFYIRYLGREQETQYF
TGTGCCAGCAGTTTTTACATAAGATACCTTGGACGGGAACAAGAGACCCAGTACTTC
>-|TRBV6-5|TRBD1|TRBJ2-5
CASSNRGQEETQYF
TGTGCCAGCAGTAACAGGGGGCAGGAAGAGACCCAGTACTTC
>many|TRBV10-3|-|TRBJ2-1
CAIIHDPGGEQFF
TGTGCCATCATTCACGACCCCGGAGGGGAGCAGTTCTTC
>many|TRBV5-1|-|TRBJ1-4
CASSFKGNEKLFF
TGCGCCAGCAGCTTTAAAGGGAATGAAAAACTGTTTTTT
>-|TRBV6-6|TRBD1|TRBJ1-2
CASSYYGQDRGYTF
TGTGCCAGCAGTTACTACGGACAGGATCGGGGCTACACCTTC
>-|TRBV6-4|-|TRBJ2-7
CASSDPSTGYEQYF
TGTGCCAGCAGTGACCCCAGCACCGGCTACGAGCAGTACTTC
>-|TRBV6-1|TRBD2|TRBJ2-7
CASSEPTSGTYEQYF
TGTGCCAGCAGTGAACCAACTAGCGGGACCTACGAGCAGTACTTC
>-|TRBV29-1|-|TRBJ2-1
CSVRRDILRLGQFF
TGCAGCGTTAGAAGGGACATCTTAAGGTTAGGGCAGTTCTTC
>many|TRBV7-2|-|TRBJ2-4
CASSPNFAGAGAENIQYF
TGTGCCAGCAGCCCCAACTTTGCGGGGGCGGGAGCGGAAAACATTCAGTACTTC
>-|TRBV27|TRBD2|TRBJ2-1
CASSTEREGRWYEQFF
TGTGCCAGCAGTACTGAGCGGGAGGGGAGATGGTATGAGCAGTTCTTC
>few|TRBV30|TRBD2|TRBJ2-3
CAWDGGRFPDTQYF
TGTGCCTGGGATGGCGGGAGGTTCCCAGATACGCAGTATTTT
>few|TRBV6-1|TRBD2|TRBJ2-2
CASRAGGRLAGELFF
TGTGCCAGCAGGGCGGGCGGGAGATTGGCCGGGGAGCTGTTTTTT
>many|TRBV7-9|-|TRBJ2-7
CASSLSTPSISEQYF
TGTGCCAGCAGCTTATCGACACCCTCCATCAGCGAGCAGTACTTC
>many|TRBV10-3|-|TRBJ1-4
CAISAQFATNEKLFF
TGTGCCATCAGTGCCCAGTTTGCAACTAATGAAAAACTGTTTTTT
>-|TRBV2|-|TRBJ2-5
CASSEGGGWGREETQYF
TGTGCCAGCAGTGAAGGGGGGGGGTGGGGGCGAGAAGAGACCCAGTACTTC
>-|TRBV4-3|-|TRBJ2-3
CASSQEVKARRTDTQYF
TGCGCCAGCAGCCAAGAGGTTAAGGCGAGGCGTACAGATACGCAGTATTTT
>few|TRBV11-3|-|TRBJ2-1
CASSGDNEQFF
TGTGCCAGCAGTGGGGACAATGAGCAGTTCTTC
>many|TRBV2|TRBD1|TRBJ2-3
CASSFRDRGSDTQYF
TGTGCCAGCAGTTTCCGGGACAGGGGTTCAGATACGCAGTATTTT
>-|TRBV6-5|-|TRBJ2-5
CASSRDGYEETQYF
TGTGCCAGCAGTCGGGACGGGTACGAAGAGACCCAGTACTTC
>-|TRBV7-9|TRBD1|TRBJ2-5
CASSLGRTGAHGETQYF
TGTGCCAGCAGCTTAGGCCGGACAGGGGCTCACGGGGAGACCCAGTACTTC
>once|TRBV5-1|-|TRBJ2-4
CASSLFRDTQNIQYF
TGCGCCAGCAGCTTGTTTCGGGACACCCAAAACATTCAGTACTTC
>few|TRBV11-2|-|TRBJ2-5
CASSSGGKTQYF
TGTGCCAGCAGCTCAGGGGGGAAGACCCAGTACTTC
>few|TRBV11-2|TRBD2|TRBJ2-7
CASSLRLATTEQYF
TGTGCCAGCAGCTTAAGACTAGCGACCACCGAGCAGTACTTC